In its sample, the clone carrying this TCR beta chain was seen a few times. The target antigen is unknown. Trimming left V 7 bases short and J 2 bases short, with 8 bases between. The CDR3 is 12 residues long. This specimen comes from a study of post-analysis software for immune sequencing data. Study-wide findings and caveats: When compared against controls, multiple sclerosis patients showed significantly lower normalized Chao1 diversity. A few TRBV segments appeared more often in patients than in controls, and TRBV5-6, TRBV5-1 and TRBV20-1 were among these.

Incorporated into the TCR beta cDNA libraries were unique molecular identifiers, which served to reduce PCR and sequencing biases. TCRdb redid the calling of the PCR reads with MiXCR, one entry per CDR3 protein. The sample holds approximately 770,000 distinct CDR3 sequences, 35% to 55% seen once. The sequence was collected from a girl between 5 and 17 years old with multiple sclerosis. The sequenced material came from blood. V usage is TRBV12-3 or TRBV12-4 and J usage is TRBJ1-2; D gene ambiguous. For the CDR3, the DNA is TGTGCCAGCACCAGAGAGAACTATGGCTACACCTTC. Translated, it gives CASTRENYGYTF.